This TCR beta chain was sequenced in a study of blood T cell repertoires in COVID-19 (dated by TCRdb to the early 2020s). Context from the whole study: Samples from collaborators originated in the United States, Italy and Spain and spanned both the acute and convalescent phases of COVID-19. The prospective study material was composed of cDNA or gDNA derived from T cells, B-cell-depleted T cells, or PBMCs. The dataset comprised deeply sampled blood TCRbeta repertoires from subjects exposed to, actively infected with, or recovered from COVID-19. The repertoires were released in a freely available public database meant as a resource for research on the immune response to SARS-CoV-2. The samples were drawn from the first 160 participants of the ongoing ImmuneRACE study and from under 1,500 subjects provided by 6 global collaborators. Sample metadata almost always included a de-identified subject ID, COVID-19 status, age in years and sex. HLA class I and class II types, where available, came from metadata supplied by the sample provider rather than from assay-based typing.

About this clone itself: There is no known antigen for this receptor. One base away there is no much larger clone; base qualities are not given.

The collaborating institutions used their own protocols to collect whole blood in K2EDTA tubes. For TCRbeta analysis, collaborator samples were shipped as frozen whole blood, as isolated PBMCs, or as DNA extracted from either sample type. From its cysteine to its phenylalanine, the CDR3 spans 16 amino acids. Only CDR3 DNA remains: 48 bases, in frame from the first base. The germline V gene sets CDR1 to SGHRS and CDR2 to YFSETQ. V is cut by 4 bases and J by 0 bases, and the space between the germline ends is 15 bases. Overall results and qualifications from the work: How much clinical and demographic metadata was included differed by source and by participant, and the metadata was provided uncurated.

TCRbeta CDR3 regions were amplified from genomic DNA by means of the immunoSEQ Assay, a bias-controlled multiplex PCR. Per the original workflow: Within the assay, amplification of reference gene primers was used to estimate how many nucleated cells each sample contained. To quantify the absolute abundance of each unique TCRbeta CDR3 rearrangement, sequence reads were collapsed and filtered. For each sample, productive Simpson clonality was calculated as the square root of Simpson's diversity index across productive rearrangements. TCRdb mirrors the immuneACCESS table, restricted to in-frame sequences. Some clones are absent from its copies; in checked studies, under half trace to an unresolved V gene, and the reason for the others is unknown. The V and J calls and clone size come from that table; D and trimming were worked out from the DNA. The sample table holds about 83,000 clones, of which around nine tenths were seen once. Around a sixth of the sample goes to the ten largest clones.

Sequencing was done on a sample of peripheral blood. This TCR was recovered from a woman aged 80 or over with active or convalescent COVID-19. The chain employs TRBV5-1 and TRBJ2-3; possibly the D gene is TRBD1, per 6 matching bases. The CDR3: CASSLTGDVSTDTQYF. The nucleotide sequence is given as TGCGCCAGCAGCCTGACAGGTGACGTTAGCACAGATACGCAGTATTTT.